These 17 T cell receptor beta chains were sequenced from one sample in a study of post-analysis software for immune sequencing data. Study results and limitations: Four or five TRBV segments were more frequent in patients than controls; TRBV5-6, TRBV5-1 and TRBV20-1 belonged to this group.

Unique molecular identifiers had been added to the TCR beta cDNA libraries. TCRdb ran MiXCR on the PCR reads and lists one entry per CDR3 protein. Of some 690,000 distinct CDR3 sequences listed, 25% to 30% were seen once; the top ten hold approximately 0.55%. No cognate antigen is known for these TCRs. Sample: blood. These receptor sequences come from a girl aged 10-17 years with multiple sclerosis.

This clonotype was observed a handful of times. The V call is TRBV2, the J call TRBJ1-6; TRBD1 agrees at 9 bases. V gave up 5 bases and J gave up 10 bases; unmatched junction bases: 12. Germline V lookup: CDR1 SNHLY, CDR2 FYNNEI. This CDR3 comprises 16 residues. CDR3 loop: CASSFPGQGRGSPLHF. The DNA for the CDR3 is TGTGCCAGCAGTTTCCCGGGACAGGGACGAGGGTCACCCCTCCACTTT.

This clonotype showed up just a few times. The chain joins TRBV20-1 to TRBJ1-2; a possible D gene is TRBD1 (5 bases). Per the germline V gene, CDR1 is DFQATT and CDR2 is SNEGSKA (reference sequence). This CDR3 is built from 17 residues. The V end lost 5 bases, the J end lost 2 bases, and 24 bases lay between the germline ends. The DNA of the CDR3 is TGCAGTGCTCCCGGCGGCCAGGGAAGGTCGGACAACTATGGCTACACCTTC. This translates into CSAPGGQGRSDNYGYTF.

The genes are TRBV7-9 and TRBJ2-2; D not resolved. V gave up 6 bases and J gave up 4 bases, with 3 bases separating them. The CDR3 covers 11 residues. Germline V gene sequence: CDR1 SEHNR, CDR2 FQNEAQ (reference sequence). CDR3 residues: CASRSTGELFF. Written as DNA, the CDR3 is TGTGCCAGCAGATCCACCGGGGAGCTGTTTTTT. Together with reference TRBV7-9 and TRBJ2-2, the CDR3 gives the full variable domain: DTGVSQNPRHKITKRGQNVTFRCDPISEHNRLYWYRQTLGQGPEFLTYFQNEAQLEKSRLLSDRFSAERPKGSFSTLEIQRTEQGDSAMYLCASRSTGELFFGEGSRLTVL.

This chain links TRBV15 with TRBJ1-2; D unclear. Trimming left V 3 bases short and J 0 bases short, with 8 bases between. Germline V lookup: CDR1 LNHNV, CDR2 YYDKDF (reference sequence). The CDR3 spans 14 residues. This CDR3 reads CATSSTGTNYGYTF. The DNA of the CDR3 is TGTGCCACCAGCAGTACCGGGACTAACTATGGCTACACCTTC.

The chain recombines TRBV5-6 with TRBJ2-4, with a weak D call TRBD2 (5 bases). Per the germline V gene, CDR1 is SGHDT and CDR2 is YYEEEE. CDR3 length: 11 amino acids. V gave up 3 bases and J gave up 7 bases, with 5 bases separating them. This chain's CDR3 is CASSWRNIQYF. In DNA, the CDR3 is TGTGCCAGCAGCTGGAGGAACATTCAGTACTTC.

This clonotype showed up just once. The chain carries TRBV5-1 and TRBJ2-3; 9 nucleotides line up with TRBD1. The V gene's germline CDR1 is SGHRS and CDR2 YFSETQ. The V segment lost 4 bases and the J segment 3 bases; nucleotides outside the gene matches: 9. This CDR3 region has 16 residues. The CDR3 nucleotides are TGCGCCAGCAGCCCGGGAAGGACAGGGGTAACAGATACGCAGTATTTT. Protein sequence: CASSPGRTGVTDTQYF.

The chain has TRBV20-1 and TRBJ1-5; the match to TRBD1 covers 8 bases. Germline CDR1 DFQATT, CDR2 SNEGSKA (reference sequence). J lost 2 bases, V lost 5 bases, and 5 bases had no gene match. CDR3 length equals 14 residues. DNA for the CDR3: TGCAGTGCTGGACAGGGCGCCGGCAATCAGCCCCAGCATTTT. Amino acids: CSAGQGAGNQPQHF.

Only a few counts were recorded for this clonotype. The genes are TRBV24-1 and TRBJ2-3; TRBD2 aligns across 9 bases. V lost 7 bases to trimming and J lost 2 bases; unmatched junction nucleotides: 9. Germline CDR1 KGHDR, CDR2 SFDVKD. This CDR3 region has 16 residues. CDR3 amino acids: CATSRGRGGYTDTQYF. The CDR3 nucleotides read TGTGCCACCAGCCGGGGGCGGGGGGGATACACAGATACGCAGTATTTT.

This clonotype was observed a handful of times. V gene TRBV15 combines with J gene TRBJ1-4; D is unclear. From germline, CDR1 is LNHNV and CDR2 YYDKDF (reference sequence). This CDR3 contains 15 residues. Deletions cut 5 bases from V and 5 bases from J, with 15 bases between. This chain's CDR3 is CATSPEQVGNEKLFF. The CDR3 DNA follows: TGTGCCACCAGCCCAGAGCAGGTGGGGAATGAAAAACTGTTTTTT.

This clonotype was counted only a few times. The chain links TRBV6-5 to TRBJ2-6; D is unclear. The CDR3 has 14 residues. The germline gives CDR1 MNHEY, CDR2 SVGAGI. V lost 7 bases, J lost 0 bases, and 7 bases lay in between. This CDR3 reads CASIGSSGANVLTF. The CDR3 DNA is TGTGCCAGCATTGGTAGCTCTGGGGCCAACGTCCTGACTTTC.

This clonotype came up a few times. V and J are TRBV2 and TRBJ2-1, with a weak D call TRBD1 (5 bases). Germline V gene sequence: CDR1 SNHLY, CDR2 FYNNEI. The V and J ends lost 1 base and 10 bases respectively, with 11 bases between them. The CDR3 has 13 amino acids. CDR3 region: CASSEGRGREQFF. The CDR3 DNA follows: TGTGCCAGCAGTGAAGGAAGGGGCAGGGAGCAGTTCTTC.

There are a few counts of this clonotype. J is TRBJ1-1 and V is TRBV10-2, with D possibly TRBD1 on 6 matching bases. V lost 1 base and J lost 7, with 13 bases in between. The germline gives CDR1 WSHSY, CDR2 SAAADI. The CDR3 covers 14 residues. The CDR3 spells CASSEYGPGDEAFF. CDR3 nucleotides: TGCGCCAGCAGTGAGTACGGGCCAGGGGATGAAGCTTTCTTT.

This sequence joins TRBV7-9 and TRBJ2-4, with 7 bases fitting TRBD1. J was trimmed by 1 base and V by 2 bases; bases with no gene match: 5. Germline V CDR1 and CDR2: SEHNR, FQNEAQ (reference sequence). The CDR3 is 16 residues long. The CDR3 bases are TGTGCCAGCAGCTTAACAGGGGCGAGGGCCAAAAACATTCAGTACTTC. Translated: CASSLTGARAKNIQYF.

J is TRBJ2-2 and V is TRBV19; TRBD1 matches 7 bases. Germline CDR1 reads LNHDA; CDR2 reads SQIVND (reference sequence). The CDR3 covers 14 residues. V shed 9 bases, J shed 2 bases, and the junction held 6 bases outside the gene matches. The CDR3: CASLRTGNTGELFF. The CDR3 nucleotides read TGTGCCAGCCTCAGGACAGGAAACACCGGGGAGCTGTTTTTT. Using reference TRBV19 and TRBJ2-2 for the parts outside the CDR3, the full variable domain is DGGITQSPKYLFRKEGQNVTLSCEQNLNHDAMYWYRQDPGQGLRLIYYSQIVNDFQKGDIAEGYSVSREKKESFPLTVTSAQKNPTAFYLCASLRTGNTGELFFGEGSRLTVL.

V is TRBV7-2 and J is TRBJ1-1, with D tentatively TRBD1 (6 bases). Germline V CDR1 and CDR2: SGHTA, FQGNSA. V was clipped by 5 bases and J by 5 bases, with 12 bases between them. This CDR3 has 13 residues. The DNA of the CDR3 is TGTGCCAGCAGCCAACGCAGGGGAACTGAAGCTTTCTTT. This gives the protein CASSQRRGTEAFF.

This chain connects TRBV5-6 to TRBJ2-4; D may match TRBD1 or TRBD2 (6 bases each). Per the germline V gene, CDR1 is SGHDT and CDR2 is YYEEEE. V gave up 0 bases and J gave up 1 base, with 14 bases separating them. The CDR3 runs to 17 residues. The CDR3 loop reads CASSLVGGLGAKNIQYF. The CDR3 DNA is TGTGCCAGCAGCTTGGTAGGGGGGTTAGGGGCCAAAAACATTCAGTACTTC.

This clonotype has more than one count but fewer than ten. The gene calls are TRBV29-1 and TRBJ2-5, with a possible D match to TRBD2 (7 bases). The V gene's germline CDR1 is SQVTM and CDR2 ANQGSEA. Deletions cut 7 bases from V and 2 bases from J, with 17 bases between. This CDR3 region has 14 residues. The CDR3 protein is CSAGVGGGQETQYF. For the CDR3, the DNA is TGCAGCGCCGGGGTGGGAGGGGGACAAGAGACCCAGTACTTC. The whole variable domain, remainder taken from reference TRBV29-1 and TRBJ2-5, is SAVISQKPSRDICQRGTSLTIQCQVDSQVTMMFWYRQQPGQSLTLIATANQGSEATYESGFVIDKFPISRPNLTFSTLTVSNMSPEDSSIYLCSAGVGGGQETQYFGPGTRLLVL.